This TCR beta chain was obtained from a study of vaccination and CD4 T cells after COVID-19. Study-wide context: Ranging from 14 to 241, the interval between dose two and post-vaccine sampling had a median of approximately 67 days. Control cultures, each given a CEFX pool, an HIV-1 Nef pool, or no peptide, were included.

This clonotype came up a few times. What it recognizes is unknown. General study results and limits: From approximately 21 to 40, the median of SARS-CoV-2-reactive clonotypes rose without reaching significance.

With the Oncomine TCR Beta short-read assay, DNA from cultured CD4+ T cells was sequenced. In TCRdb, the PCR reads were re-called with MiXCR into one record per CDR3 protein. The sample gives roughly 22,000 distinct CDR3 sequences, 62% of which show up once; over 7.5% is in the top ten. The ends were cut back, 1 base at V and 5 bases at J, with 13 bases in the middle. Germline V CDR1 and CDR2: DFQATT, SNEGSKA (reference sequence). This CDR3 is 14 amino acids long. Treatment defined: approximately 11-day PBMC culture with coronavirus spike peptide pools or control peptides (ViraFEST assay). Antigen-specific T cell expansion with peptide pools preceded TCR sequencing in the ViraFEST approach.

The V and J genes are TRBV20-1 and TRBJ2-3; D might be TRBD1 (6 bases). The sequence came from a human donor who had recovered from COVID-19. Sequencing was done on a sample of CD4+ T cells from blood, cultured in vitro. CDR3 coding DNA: TGCAGTGCTAGAGTCGGACAGTCGGGAGATACGCAGTATTTT. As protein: CSARVGQSGDTQYF.